Shown below are 3 T cell receptor beta chains from a single sample sequenced in a study of shared clonotypes between healthy human individuals. The protocol was immunoSEQ multiplex PCR, while the TCRdb copy is restricted to in-frame clones and leaves out a portion. The data hold some 1,400,000 clones, with roughly 96% observed a single time. Source material: naive CD4+ T cells sorted from blood. Indicated subset: CD45RA+ positively selected. These receptors all stem from a man younger than 40 in good health.

This chain connects TRBV23-1 to TRBJ2-3, with no clear D. TRBV23-1 is filed as an ORF, its function uncertain. V lost 3 bases to trimming and J lost 0 bases, with 22 bases between them. The CDR3 is made up of 19 amino acids. The CDR3 is CASSQPQRPGLISTDTQYF. In DNA form, the CDR3 reads TGCGCCAGCAGTCAGCCTCAAAGACCAGGCCTGATTAGCACAGATACGCAGTATTTT.

This chain joins TRBV11-2 and TRBJ2-7, with 11 bases identical to TRBD2. V lost 3 bases, J lost 4 bases, and 14 bases stayed unmatched. This CDR3 contains 18 residues. Germline V gene sequence: CDR1 SGHAT, CDR2 FQNNGV. CDR3 region: CASSFRLAGGHSPYEQYF. DNA for the CDR3: TGTGCCAGCAGCTTCAGGCTAGCGGGAGGACATTCCCCGTACGAGCAGTACTTC.

This clone was found once. The CDR3 DNA reads TGTGCCAGCAGGGATCTGATTGCAACTAATGAAAAACTGTTTTTT. Encoded protein: CASRDLIATNEKLFF. The V and J genes are TRBV6-5 and TRBJ1-4; D is undetermined. The CDR3 is 15 residues long. CDR1 MNHEY and CDR2 SVGAGI come from the germline V gene. Deletions cut 6 bases from V and 0 bases from J, with 11 bases between.